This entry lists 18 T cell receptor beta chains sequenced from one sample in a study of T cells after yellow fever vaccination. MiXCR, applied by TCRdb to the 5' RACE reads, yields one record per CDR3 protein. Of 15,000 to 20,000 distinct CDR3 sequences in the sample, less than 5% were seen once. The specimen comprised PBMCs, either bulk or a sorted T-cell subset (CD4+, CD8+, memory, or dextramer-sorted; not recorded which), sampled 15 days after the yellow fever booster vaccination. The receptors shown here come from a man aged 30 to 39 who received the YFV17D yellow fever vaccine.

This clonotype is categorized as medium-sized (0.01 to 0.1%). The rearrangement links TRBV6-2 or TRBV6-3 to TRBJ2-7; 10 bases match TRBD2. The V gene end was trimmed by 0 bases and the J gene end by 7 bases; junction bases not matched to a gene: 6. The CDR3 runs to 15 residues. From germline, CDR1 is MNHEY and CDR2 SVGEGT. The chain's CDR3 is CASSYSLAGAVEQYF. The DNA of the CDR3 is TGTGCCAGCAGTTACTCGCTAGCGGGAGCGGTGGAGCAGTACTTC.

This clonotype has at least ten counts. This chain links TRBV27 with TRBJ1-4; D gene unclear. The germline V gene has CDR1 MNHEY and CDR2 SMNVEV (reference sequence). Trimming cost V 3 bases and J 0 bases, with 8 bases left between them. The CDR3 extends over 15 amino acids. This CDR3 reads CASSLLPATNEKLFF. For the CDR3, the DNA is TGTGCCAGCAGTTTGCTCCCTGCAACTAATGAAAAACTGTTTTTT.

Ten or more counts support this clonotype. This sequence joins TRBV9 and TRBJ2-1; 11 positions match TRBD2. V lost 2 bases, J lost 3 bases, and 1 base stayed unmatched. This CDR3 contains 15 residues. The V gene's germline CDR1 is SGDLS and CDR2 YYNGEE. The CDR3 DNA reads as TGTGCCAGCAGCGTGACTAGCGGGATCTACAATGAGCAGTTCTTC. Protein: CASSVTSGIYNEQFF.

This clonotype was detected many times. CDR3 bases: TGTGCCGCGGTAGCGGCGAACACCGGGGAGCTGTTTTTT. It encodes CAAVAANTGELFF. The chain employs TRBV7-9 and TRBJ2-2; a possible D gene is TRBD2 (6 bases). Germline assignment: CDR1 SEHNR and CDR2 FQNEAQ (reference sequence). V was shortened by 11 bases and J by 0 bases, with 10 bases between the two germline ends. The CDR3 runs to 13 residues.

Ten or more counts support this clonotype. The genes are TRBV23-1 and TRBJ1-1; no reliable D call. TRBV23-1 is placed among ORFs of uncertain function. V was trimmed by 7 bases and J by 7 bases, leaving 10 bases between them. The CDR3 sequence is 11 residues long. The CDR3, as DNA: TGCGCCAGCACTACCGTAGGTGAAGCTTTCTTT. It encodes CASTTVGEAFF.

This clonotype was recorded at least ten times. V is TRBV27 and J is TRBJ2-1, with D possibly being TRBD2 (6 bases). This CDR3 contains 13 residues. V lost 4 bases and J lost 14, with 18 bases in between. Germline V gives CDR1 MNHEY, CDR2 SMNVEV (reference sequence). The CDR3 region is CASSSQRRDWEFF. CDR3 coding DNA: TGTGCCAGCAGTTCACAGAGACGGGACTGGGAGTTCTTC.

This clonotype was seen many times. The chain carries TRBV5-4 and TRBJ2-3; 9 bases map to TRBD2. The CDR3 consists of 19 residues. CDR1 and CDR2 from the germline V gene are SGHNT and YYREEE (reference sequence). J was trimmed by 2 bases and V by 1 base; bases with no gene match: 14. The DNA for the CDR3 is TGTGCCAGCAGCTTGCGGTCTAGCGGGACTCAATATCCCACAGATACGCAGTATTTT. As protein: CASSLRSSGTQYPTDTQYF.

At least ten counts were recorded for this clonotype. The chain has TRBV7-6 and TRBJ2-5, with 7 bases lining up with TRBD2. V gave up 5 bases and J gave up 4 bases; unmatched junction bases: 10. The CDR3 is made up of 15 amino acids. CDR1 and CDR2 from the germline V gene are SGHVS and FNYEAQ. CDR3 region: CASSRYAGEAETQYF. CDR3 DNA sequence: TGTGCCAGCAGCCGATATGCGGGAGAGGCAGAGACCCAGTACTTC.

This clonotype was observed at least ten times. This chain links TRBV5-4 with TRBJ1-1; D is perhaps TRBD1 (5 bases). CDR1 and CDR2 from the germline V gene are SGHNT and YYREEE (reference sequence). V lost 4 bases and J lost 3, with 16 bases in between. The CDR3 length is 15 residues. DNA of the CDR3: TGTGCCAGCAGCCTGGGACTTGGAGAAGACACTGAAGCTTTCTTT. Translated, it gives CASSLGLGEDTEAFF.

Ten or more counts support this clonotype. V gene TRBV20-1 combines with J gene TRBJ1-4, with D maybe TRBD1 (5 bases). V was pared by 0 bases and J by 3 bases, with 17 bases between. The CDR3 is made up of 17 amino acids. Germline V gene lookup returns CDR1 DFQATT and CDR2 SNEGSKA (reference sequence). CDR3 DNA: TGCAGTGCTAGAGATCGGGAGGGGAGCATGGCTAATGAAAAACTGTTTTTT. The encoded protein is CSARDREGSMANEKLFF.

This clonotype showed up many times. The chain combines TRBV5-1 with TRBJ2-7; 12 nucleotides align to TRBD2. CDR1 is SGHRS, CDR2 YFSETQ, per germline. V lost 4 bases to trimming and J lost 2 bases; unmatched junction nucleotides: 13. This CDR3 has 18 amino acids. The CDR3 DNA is TGCGCCAGCAGCCTCCGGACTAGCGGGGCTCTTTATCCCTACGAGCAGTACTTC. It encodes CASSLRTSGALYPYEQYF. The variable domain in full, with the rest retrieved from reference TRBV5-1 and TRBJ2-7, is KAGVTQTPRYLIKTRGQQVTLSCSPISGHRSVSWYQQTPGQGLQFLFEYFSETQRNKGNFPGRFSGRQFSNSRSEMNVSTLELGDSALYLCASSLRTSGALYPYEQYFGPGTRLTVT.

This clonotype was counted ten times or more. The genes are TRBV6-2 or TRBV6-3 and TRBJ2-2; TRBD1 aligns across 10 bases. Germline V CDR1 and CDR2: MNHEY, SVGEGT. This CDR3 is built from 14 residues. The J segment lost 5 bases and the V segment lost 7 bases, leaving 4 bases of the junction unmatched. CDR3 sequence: CASKRTGGTGELFF. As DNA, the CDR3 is TGTGCCAGCAAACGGACAGGGGGAACCGGGGAGCTGTTTTTT.

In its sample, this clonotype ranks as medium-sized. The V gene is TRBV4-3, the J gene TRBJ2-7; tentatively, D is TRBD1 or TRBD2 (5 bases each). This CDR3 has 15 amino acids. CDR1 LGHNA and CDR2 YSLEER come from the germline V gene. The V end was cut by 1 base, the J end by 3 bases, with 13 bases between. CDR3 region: CASSQAHLGDYEQYF. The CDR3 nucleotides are TGCGCCAGCAGCCAAGCCCACTTGGGGGACTACGAGCAGTACTTC.

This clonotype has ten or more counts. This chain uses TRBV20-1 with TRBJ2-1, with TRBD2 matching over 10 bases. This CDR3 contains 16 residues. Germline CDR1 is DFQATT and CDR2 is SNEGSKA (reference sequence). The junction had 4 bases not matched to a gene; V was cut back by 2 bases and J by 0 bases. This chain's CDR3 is CSARRGLAASYNEQFF. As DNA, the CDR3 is TGCAGTGCTAGAAGAGGACTAGCGGCCTCCTACAATGAGCAGTTCTTC.

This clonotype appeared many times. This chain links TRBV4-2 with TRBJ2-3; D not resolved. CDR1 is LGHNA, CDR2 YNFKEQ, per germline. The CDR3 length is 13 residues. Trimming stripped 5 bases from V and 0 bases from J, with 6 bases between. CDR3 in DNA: TGTGCCAGCAGCACATCTAGCACAGATACGCAGTATTTT. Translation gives CASSTSSTDTQYF.

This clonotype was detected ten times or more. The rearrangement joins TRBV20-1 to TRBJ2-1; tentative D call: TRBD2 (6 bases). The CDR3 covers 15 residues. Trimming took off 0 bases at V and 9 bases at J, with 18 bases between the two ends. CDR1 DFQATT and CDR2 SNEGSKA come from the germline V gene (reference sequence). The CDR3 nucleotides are TGCAGTGCTAGAGATCCAAGGGGCGCGGGAACTGAGCAGTTCTTC. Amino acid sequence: CSARDPRGAGTEQFF.

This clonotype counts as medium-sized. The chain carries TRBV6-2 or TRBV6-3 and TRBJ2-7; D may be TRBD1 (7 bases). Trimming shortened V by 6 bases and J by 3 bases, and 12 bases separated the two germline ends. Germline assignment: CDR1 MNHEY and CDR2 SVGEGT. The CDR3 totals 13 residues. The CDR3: CASSAGQLYEQYF. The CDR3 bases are TGTGCCAGCAGCGCGGGACAGCTCTACGAGCAGTACTTC.

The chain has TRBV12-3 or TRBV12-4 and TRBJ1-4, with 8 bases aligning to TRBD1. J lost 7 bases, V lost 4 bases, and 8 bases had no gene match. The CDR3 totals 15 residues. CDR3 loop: CASSSKGQETEKLFF. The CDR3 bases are TGTGCCAGCAGTTCGAAGGGACAGGAAACTGAAAAACTGTTTTTT.